This T cell receptor beta chain is drawn from a study of T-cell memory formation after mild COVID-19 (dated by TCRdb to the early 2020s). Notes on the research overall: Most TCR sequence clusters were specific to one of the two donors. Two young, previously healthy adult volunteers made up the cohort, one male and one female. T-cell clones expanding and contracting after mild COVID-19 in two donors were tracked by longitudinal TCRalpha and TCRbeta repertoire sequencing.

Comment on this clonotype: Its cognate antigen has yet to be identified. No clone much larger than this one lies a single base away; base qualities are absent.

Sequenced using an Illumina NovaSeq 6000. TCRalpha and TCRbeta cDNA libraries were constructed by 5'RACE with constant-segment primers, with sample barcodes and unique molecular identifiers being introduced. Trizol reagent was used to extract RNA from every sample. Amplification of the libraries took two PCR steps, and the second step added a second sample barcode plus Illumina TruSeq adapters. Sequencing of the libraries was done on an Illumina NovaSeq, producing 2 x 150 bp paired-end reads. Concerning the study's data processing: With migec v1.2.7, reads were demultiplexed and then collapsed into UMI-guided consensus sequences. With mixcr v2.1.11, UMI consensuses were aligned to TRA and TRB V and J templates and assembled into clonotypes. A clonotype was counted as expanded or contracted only when both edgeR and NoisET called the clonotype significant, with the noise models trained on biological replicates. edgeR calls used a false discovery rate-adjusted p below 0.01 and a log2 fold-change threshold of 1. As an exploratory analysis of dynamics, max-normalized trajectories of the 1000 most abundant clonotypes were examined by PCA with hierarchical clustering. The CD4 or CD8 phenotype of responding clones was assigned using the separately sequenced CD4+ and CD8+ repertoires. The public reads were reanalyzed by TCRdb: fastp trimming at Q25, MiXCR alignment, in-frame beta chains only. Every distinct CDR3 protein forms one entry, paired with its most common genes and DNA. In this record, the V and J calls reflect TCRdb's handling and not the investigators' own analysis. The sample includes some 320,000 distinct CDR3 sequences, with roughly an eighth observed a single time. Of the sample, 21% is held by the ten largest clones.

Trimming at the junction amounts to 3 bases on V and 0 bases on J, and the germline ends lie 8 bases apart. CDR1 and CDR2 were assigned from the germline V gene (reference sequence) as PRHDT and FYEKMQ. Inclusive of the bounding cysteine and phenylalanine, the CDR3 is 14 residues long. The DNA shown is the 42-base CDR3, in frame from base 1. Here is what the overall study found, with its caveats: Whether the second-wave clones peaking on day 37 were SARS-CoV-2 specific was not confirmed. Some responding clones were detected in pre-infection memory, suggesting pre-existing cross-reactive memory T cells joined the SARS-CoV-2 response. Only a couple of mild cases were covered in the study, and larger cohorts including severe cases with pre-infection samples were considered necessary. Contracting CD4+ clones were found mainly in CM and EM memory subsets, while CD8+ clones were enriched in EMRA. Clones contracting from day 15 to 85 had balanced CD4/CD8 phenotypes, while a second wave expanding from day 15 to 37 was biased towards CD4+.

Ficoll-Paque density gradient centrifugation was used to isolate PBMCs. Source material: PBMCs or a T cell subset sorted from them (not recorded which). Recombination connected TRBV13 to TRBJ1-1; the D gene cannot be named for sure. This TCR was sampled from a man younger than 30 who had mild COVID-19 (a few samples of this study predate the infection). The sample titles of this study are shuffled in the database, so cell type and time point are left out; the donor was told from shared clones. Here is the DNA: TGTGCCAGCAGCTTTCCGGGCCTGAACACTGAAGCTTTCTTT. Its translation reads: CASSFPGLNTEAFF.